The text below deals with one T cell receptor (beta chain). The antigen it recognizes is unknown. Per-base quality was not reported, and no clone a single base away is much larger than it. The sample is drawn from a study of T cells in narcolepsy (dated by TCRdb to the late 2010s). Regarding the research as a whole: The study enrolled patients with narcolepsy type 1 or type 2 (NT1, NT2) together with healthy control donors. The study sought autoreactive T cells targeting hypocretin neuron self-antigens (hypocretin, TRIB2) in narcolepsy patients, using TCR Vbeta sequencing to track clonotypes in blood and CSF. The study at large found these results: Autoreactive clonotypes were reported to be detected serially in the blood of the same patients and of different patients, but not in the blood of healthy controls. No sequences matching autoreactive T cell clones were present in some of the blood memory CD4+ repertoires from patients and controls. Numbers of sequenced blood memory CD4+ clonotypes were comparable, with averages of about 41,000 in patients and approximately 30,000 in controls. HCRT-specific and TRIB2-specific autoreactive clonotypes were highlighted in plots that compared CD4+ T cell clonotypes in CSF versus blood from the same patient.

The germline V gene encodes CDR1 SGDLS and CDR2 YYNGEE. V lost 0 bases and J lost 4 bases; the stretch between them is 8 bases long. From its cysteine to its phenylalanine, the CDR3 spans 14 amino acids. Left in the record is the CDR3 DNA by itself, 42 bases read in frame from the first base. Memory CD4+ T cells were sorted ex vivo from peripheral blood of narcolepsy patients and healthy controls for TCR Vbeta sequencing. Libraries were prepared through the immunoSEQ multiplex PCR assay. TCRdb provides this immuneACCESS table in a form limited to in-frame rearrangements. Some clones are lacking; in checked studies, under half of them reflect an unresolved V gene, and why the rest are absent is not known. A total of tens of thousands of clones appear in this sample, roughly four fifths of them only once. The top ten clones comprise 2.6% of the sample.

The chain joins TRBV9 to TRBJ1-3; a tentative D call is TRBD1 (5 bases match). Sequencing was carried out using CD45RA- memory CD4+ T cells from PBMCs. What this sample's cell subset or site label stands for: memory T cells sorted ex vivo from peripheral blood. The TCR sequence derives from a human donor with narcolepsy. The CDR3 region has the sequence CASSVVGDGNTIYF. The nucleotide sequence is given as TGTGCCAGCAGCGTAGTAGGGGACGGAAACACCATATATTTT.